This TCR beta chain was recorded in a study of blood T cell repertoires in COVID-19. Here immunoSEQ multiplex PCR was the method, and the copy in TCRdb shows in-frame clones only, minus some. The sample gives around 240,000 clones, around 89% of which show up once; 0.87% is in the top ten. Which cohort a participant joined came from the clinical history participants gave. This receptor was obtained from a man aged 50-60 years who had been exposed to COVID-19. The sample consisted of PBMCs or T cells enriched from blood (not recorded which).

The CDR3 protein is CASSLTGTGQAFF. The DNA for the CDR3 is TGTGCCAGCAGCCTAACCGGGACAGGCCAGGCTTTCTTT. The chain couples TRBV7-9 to TRBJ1-1, with 8 bases lining up with TRBD1. This CDR3 comprises 13 residues. The junction had 10 bases not matched to a gene; V was cut back by 5 bases and J by 11 bases. Germline V gene data show CDR1 as SEHNR and CDR2 as FQNEAQ (reference sequence).